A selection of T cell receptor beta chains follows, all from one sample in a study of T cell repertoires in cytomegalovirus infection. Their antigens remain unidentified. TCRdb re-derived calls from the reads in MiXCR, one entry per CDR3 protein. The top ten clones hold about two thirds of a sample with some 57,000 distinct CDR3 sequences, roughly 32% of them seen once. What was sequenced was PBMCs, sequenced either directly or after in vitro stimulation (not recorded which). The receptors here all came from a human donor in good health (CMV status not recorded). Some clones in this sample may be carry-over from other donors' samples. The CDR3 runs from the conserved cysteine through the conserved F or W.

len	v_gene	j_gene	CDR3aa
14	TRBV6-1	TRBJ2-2	CASSEGWGPGELFF
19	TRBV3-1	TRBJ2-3	CASSQEMGLAGGPADTQYF
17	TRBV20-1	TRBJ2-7	CSARGASGGLIPYEQYF
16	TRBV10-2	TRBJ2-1	CASMTLAGGRPYVQFF
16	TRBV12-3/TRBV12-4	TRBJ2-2	CASSLLSFRNTGELFF
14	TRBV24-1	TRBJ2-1	CATGTRGSYNEQFF
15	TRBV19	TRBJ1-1	CASSLTGASYTEAFF
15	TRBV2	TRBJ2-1	CASLAPRSSYNEQFF
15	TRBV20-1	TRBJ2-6	CSASEQESGANVLTF
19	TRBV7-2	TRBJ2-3	CASIPTGRTSGGGTDTQYF
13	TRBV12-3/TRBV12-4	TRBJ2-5	CASSFGSQETQYF
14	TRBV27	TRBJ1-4	CASSSGTGGLKLFF
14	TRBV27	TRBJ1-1	CASSLEGLGRGAFF
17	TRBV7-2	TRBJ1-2	CASSLGAARTANYGYTF
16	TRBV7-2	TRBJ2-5	CASRTSGGASPETQYF
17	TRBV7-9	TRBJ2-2	CASNSLRAGLGTGELFF
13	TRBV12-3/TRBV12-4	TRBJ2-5	CASSYRAGETQYF
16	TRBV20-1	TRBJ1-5	CSARETRTGRGQPQHF
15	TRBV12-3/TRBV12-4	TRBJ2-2	CASSTGTMNTGELFF
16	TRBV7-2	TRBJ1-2	CASSSVAGVVAGGYTF
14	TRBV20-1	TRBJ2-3	CSAVASGSTDTQYF
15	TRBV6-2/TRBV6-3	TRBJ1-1	CASTIQQGPIPEAFF
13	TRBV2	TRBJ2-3	CASSLESRETQYF
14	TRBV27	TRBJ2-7	CASSLTGGWYEQYF
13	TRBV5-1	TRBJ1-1	CASSWDSNTEAFF
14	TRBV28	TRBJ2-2	CASSPRGVAGELFF
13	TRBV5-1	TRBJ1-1	CASRRGLNTEAFF
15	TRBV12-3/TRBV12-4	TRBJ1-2	CASRPGRRTNYGYTF
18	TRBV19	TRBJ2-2	CASRPGATSGKRTGELFF
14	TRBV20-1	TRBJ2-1	CSARVRLAGSEQFF
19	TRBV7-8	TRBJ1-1	CASRRGEGGPESFFTEAFF
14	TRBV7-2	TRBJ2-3	CASSRSGRADTQYF
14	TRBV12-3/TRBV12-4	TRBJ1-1	CASSLQGRVTEAFF
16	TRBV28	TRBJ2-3	CASSWLDGGSTDTQYF
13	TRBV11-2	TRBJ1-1	CASSCFRGAEAFF
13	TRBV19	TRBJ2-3	CASSGYAVDTQYF
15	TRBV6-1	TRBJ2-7	CASSEVWDRSNEQYF
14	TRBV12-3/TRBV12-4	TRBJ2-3	CASSWDLGLDTQYF
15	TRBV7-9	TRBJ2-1	CASSARFGLYNEQFF